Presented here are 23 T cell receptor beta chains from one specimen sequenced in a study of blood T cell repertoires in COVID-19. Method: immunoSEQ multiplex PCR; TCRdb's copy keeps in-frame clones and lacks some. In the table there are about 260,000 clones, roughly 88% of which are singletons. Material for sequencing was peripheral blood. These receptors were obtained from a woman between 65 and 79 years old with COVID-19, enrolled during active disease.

The CDR3 protein is CASSFRGLDYGYTF. CDR3 nucleotide sequence: TGTGCCAGCAGTTTTAGGGGGCTCGACTATGGCTACACCTTC. The gene calls are TRBV28 and TRBJ1-2, with 7 bases lining up with TRBD1. V was clipped by 3 bases and J by 3 bases; unmatched bases: 4. CDR1 and CDR2 (germline): MDHEN, SYDVKM. This CDR3 contains 14 residues.

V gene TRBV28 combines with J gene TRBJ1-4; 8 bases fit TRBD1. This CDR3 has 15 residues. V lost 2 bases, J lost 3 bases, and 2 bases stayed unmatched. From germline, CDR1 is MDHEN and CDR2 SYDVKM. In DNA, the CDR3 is TGTGCCAGCAGTTTAGGACAGGGAGCTAATGAAAAACTGTTTTTT. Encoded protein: CASSLGQGANEKLFF.

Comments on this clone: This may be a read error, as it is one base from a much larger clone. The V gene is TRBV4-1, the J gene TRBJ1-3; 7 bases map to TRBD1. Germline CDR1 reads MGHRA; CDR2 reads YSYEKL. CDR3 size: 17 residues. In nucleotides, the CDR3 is TGCGCCAGCAGCCAGGGGGACAGACCATTCTCTGGAAGCACCATATATTTT. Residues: CASSQGDRPFSGSTIYF.

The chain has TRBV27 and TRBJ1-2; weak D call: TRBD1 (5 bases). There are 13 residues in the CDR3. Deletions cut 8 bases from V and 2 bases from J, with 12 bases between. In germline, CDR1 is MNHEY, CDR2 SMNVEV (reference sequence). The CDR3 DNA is TGTGCCAGCCGAATGGACAAGAACTATGGCTACACCTTC. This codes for CASRMDKNYGYTF.

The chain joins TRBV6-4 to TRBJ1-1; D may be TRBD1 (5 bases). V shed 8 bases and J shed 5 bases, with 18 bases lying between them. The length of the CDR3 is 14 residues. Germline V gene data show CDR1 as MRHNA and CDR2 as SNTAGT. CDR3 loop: CASRGGPRGTEAFF. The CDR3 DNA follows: TGTGCCAGCCGGGGGGGACCCCGGGGGACTGAAGCTTTCTTT.

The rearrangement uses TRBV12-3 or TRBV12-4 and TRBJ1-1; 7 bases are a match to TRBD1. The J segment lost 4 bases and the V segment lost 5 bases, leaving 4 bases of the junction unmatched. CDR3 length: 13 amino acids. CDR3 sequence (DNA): TGTGCCAGCAGTGCACAGGGGTTCACTGAAGCTTTCTTT. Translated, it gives CASSAQGFTEAFF.

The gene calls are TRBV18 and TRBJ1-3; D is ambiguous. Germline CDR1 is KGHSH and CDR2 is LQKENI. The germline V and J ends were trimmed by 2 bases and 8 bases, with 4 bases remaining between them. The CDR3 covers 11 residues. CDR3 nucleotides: TGTGCCAGCTCACCAAGAGACACCATATATTTT. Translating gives CASSPRDTIYF.

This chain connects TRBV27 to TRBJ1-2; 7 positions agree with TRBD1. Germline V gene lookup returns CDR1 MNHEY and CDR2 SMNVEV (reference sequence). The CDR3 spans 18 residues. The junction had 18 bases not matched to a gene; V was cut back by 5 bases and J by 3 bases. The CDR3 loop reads CASSLRNTNRDSHYGYTF. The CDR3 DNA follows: TGTGCCAGCAGTCTACGAAATACGAATCGGGACAGCCACTATGGCTACACCTTC.

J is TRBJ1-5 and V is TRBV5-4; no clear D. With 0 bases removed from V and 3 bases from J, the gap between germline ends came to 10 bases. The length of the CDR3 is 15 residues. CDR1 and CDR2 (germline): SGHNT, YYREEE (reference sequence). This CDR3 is CASSLVATNNQPQHF. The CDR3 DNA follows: TGTGCCAGCAGCTTGGTGGCAACCAACAATCAGCCCCAGCATTTT.

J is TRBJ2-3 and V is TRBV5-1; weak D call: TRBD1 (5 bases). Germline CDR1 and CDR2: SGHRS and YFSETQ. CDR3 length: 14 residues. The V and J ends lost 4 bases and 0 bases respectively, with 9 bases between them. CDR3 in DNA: TGCGCCAGCAGCAAGGGGATTAGCACAGATACGCAGTATTTT. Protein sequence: CASSKGISTDTQYF.

CDR3 amino acids: CASSLFSDTGELFF. DNA for the CDR3: TGTGCCAGCAGCTTATTTAGCGACACCGGGGAGCTGTTTTTT. The V gene is TRBV11-3, the J gene TRBJ2-2; TRBD2 might be the D (5 bases). The CDR3 length is 14 residues. V lost 2 bases to trimming and J lost 3 bases, with 7 bases between them. Germline assignment: CDR1 SGHNT and CDR2 YENEEA.

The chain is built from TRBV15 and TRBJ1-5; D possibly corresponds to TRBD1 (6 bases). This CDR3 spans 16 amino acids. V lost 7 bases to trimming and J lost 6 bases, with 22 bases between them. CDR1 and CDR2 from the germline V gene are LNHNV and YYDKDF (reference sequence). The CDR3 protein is CATNRGGRADPQPQHF. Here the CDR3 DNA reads TGTGCCACCAATAGGGGGGGCAGGGCCGATCCTCAGCCCCAGCATTTT.

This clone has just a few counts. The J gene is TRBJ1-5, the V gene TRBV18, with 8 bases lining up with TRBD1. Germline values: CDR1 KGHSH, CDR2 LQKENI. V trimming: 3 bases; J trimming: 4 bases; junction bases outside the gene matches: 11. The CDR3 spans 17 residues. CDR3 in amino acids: CASSPKERQGKNQPQHF. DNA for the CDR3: TGTGCCAGCTCACCCAAGGAGAGACAGGGGAAGAATCAGCCCCAGCATTTT.

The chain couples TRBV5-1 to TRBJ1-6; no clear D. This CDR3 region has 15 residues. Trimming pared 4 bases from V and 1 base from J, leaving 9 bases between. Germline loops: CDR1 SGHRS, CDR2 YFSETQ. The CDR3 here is CASSPGESYNSPLHF. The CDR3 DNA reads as TGCGCCAGCAGCCCTGGGGAGTCCTATAATTCACCCCTCCACTTT.

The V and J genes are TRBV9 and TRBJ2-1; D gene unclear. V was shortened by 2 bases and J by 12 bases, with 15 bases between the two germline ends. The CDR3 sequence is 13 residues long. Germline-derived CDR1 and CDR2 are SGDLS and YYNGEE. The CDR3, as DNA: TGTGCCAGCAGCGTCAACCCCCTAGGTGGGCAGTTCTTC. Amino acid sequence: CASSVNPLGGQFF. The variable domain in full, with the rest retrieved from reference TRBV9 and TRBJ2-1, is DSGVTQTPKHLITATGQRVTLRCSPRSGDLSVYWYQQSLDQGLQFLIQYYNGEERAKGNILERFSAQQFPDLHSELNLSSLELGDSALYFCASSVNPLGGQFFGPGTRLTVL.

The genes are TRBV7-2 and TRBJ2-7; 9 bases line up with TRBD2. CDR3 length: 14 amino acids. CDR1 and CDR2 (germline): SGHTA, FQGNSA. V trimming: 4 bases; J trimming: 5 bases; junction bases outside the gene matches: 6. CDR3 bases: TGTGCCAGCAGCTATAGCGGGAGTTTCGACGAGCAGTACTTC. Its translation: CASSYSGSFDEQYF.

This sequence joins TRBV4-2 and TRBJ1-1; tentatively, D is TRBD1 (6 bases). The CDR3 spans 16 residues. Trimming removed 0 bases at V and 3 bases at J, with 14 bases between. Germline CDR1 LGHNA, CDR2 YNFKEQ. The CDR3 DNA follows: TGTGCCAGCAGCCAAGATTTGTCAGGGGTACACACTGAAGCTTTCTTT. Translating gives CASSQDLSGVHTEAFF.

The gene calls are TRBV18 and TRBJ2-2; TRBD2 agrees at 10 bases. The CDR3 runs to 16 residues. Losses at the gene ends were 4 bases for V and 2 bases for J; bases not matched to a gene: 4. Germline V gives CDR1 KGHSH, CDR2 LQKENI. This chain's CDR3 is CASSLTSGPNTGELFF. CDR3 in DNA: TGTGCCAGCTCACTGACTAGCGGGCCAAACACCGGGGAGCTGTTTTTT. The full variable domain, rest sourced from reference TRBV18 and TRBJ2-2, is NAGVMQNPRHLVRRRGQEARLRCSPMKGHSHVYWYRQLPEEGLKFMVYLQKENIIDESGMPKERFSAEFPKEGPSILRIQQVVRGDSAAYFCASSLTSGPNTGELFFGEGSRLTVL.

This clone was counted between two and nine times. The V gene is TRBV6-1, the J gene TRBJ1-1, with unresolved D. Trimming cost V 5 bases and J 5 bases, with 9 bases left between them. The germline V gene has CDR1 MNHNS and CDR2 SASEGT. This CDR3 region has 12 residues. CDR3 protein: CASSSRLTEAFF. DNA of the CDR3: TGTGCCAGCAGTTCGAGACTGACTGAAGCTTTCTTT.

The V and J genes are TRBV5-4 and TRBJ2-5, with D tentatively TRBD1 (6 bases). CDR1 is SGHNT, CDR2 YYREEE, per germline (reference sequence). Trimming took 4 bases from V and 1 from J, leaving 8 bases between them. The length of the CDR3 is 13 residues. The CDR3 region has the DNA TGTGCCAGCAGCGGGACACCCCAAGAGACCCAGTACTTC. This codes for CASSGTPQETQYF.

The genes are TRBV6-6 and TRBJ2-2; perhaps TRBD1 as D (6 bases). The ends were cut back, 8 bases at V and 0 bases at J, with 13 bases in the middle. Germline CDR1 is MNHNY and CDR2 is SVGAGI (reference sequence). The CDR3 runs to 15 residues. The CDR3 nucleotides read TGTGCCAGCCGACTACAGGGCTCGAACACCGGGGAGCTGTTTTTT. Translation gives CASRLQGSNTGELFF.

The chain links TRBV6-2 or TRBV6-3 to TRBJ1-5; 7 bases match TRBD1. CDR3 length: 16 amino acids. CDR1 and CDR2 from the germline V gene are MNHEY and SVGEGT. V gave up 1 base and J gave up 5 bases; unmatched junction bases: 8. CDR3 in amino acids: CASSYWVSGGDQPQHF. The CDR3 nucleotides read TGTGCCAGCAGTTACTGGGTGTCAGGGGGAGATCAGCCCCAGCATTTT.

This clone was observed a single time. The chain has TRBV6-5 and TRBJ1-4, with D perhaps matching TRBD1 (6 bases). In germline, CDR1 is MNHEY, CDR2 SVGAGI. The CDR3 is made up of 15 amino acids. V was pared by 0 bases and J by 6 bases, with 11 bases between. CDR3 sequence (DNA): TGTGCCAGCAGTTACTCGCAGGGGCGGGATGAAAAACTGTTTTTT. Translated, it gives CASSYSQGRDEKLFF.